This entry lists 23 T cell receptor beta chains sequenced from one sample in a study of cytomegalovirus exposure and HLA in healthy donors. Researchers ran the PCR with 60 Vbeta and 13 Jbeta primers. Assay used: immunoSEQ multiplex PCR; TCRdb lists only in-frame clones, some missing. The sample has under 65,000 clones, and its top ten clones hold approximately 7%. The source material was PBMCs. The receptors were gathered from a middle-aged woman in good health and CMV-seronegative.

The chain uses TRBV6-5 and TRBJ2-7; the match to TRBD2 covers 9 bases. The CDR3 contains 13 residues. Trimming cost V 6 bases and J 2 bases; bases outside gene matches: 2. From germline, CDR1 is MNHEY and CDR2 SVGAGI. The CDR3 sequence is CASRAGGPYEQYF. CDR3 nucleotide sequence: TGTGCCAGCAGAGCGGGGGGCCCCTACGAGCAGTACTTC.

The J gene is TRBJ1-2, the V gene TRBV7-2; maybe TRBD1 (6 bases). This CDR3 has 15 amino acids. Germline lookup yields CDR1 SGHTA and CDR2 FQGNSA. The germline V and J ends were trimmed by 1 base and 7 bases, with 16 bases remaining between them. CDR3 sequence: CASSLVGGRLGGYTF. The DNA of the CDR3 is TGTGCCAGCAGCTTAGTCGGGGGGCGTCTTGGTGGCTACACCTTC.

For this clone: One end of the junction is discordant with germline, which a read error may explain. The same CDR3 is also encoded by other DNA sequences in this sample. J is TRBJ2-7 and V is TRBV10-3; D not resolved. Germline V gives CDR1 ENHRY, CDR2 SYGVKD. CDR3 length: 11 residues. CDR3 in DNA: TGTGCCATAAGTGAACTCTACGAGCAGTACTTC. Protein: CAISELYEQYF.

CDR3 sequence: CASSMTAQRGYTF. CDR3 coding DNA: TGTGCCAGCTCAATGACAGCCCAGAGGGGCTACACCTTC. This rearrangement joins TRBV18 to TRBJ1-2; a possible D gene is TRBD1 (5 bases). Germline V gene data show CDR1 as KGHSH and CDR2 as LQKENI. Trimming cost V 5 bases and J 8 bases, with 15 bases left between them. The CDR3 consists of 13 residues.

The V gene is TRBV10-3, the J gene TRBJ2-1, with 8 nucleotides matching TRBD1. The CDR3 extends over 17 amino acids. The germline V gene has CDR1 ENHRY and CDR2 SYGVKD. V lost 0 bases to trimming and J lost 5 bases; unmatched junction nucleotides: 9. CDR3 loop: CAISESETGVYDNEQFF. Here the CDR3 DNA reads TGTGCCATCAGTGAGTCGGAGACAGGGGTTTACGACAATGAGCAGTTCTTC.

The V gene is TRBV4-2, the J gene TRBJ2-7; the match to TRBD2 covers 7 bases. The CDR3 covers 19 residues. The germline V gene has CDR1 LGHNA and CDR2 YNFKEQ. J lost 0 bases, V lost 4 bases, and 18 bases had no gene match. The CDR3 is CASSPDGYLTERDSYEQYF. The CDR3 DNA is TGTGCCAGCAGCCCCGATGGCTATCTAACAGAGCGGGACTCCTACGAGCAGTACTTC.

V usage is TRBV7-9 and J usage is TRBJ2-2; unclear D gene. Germline-derived CDR1 and CDR2 are SEHNR and FQNEAQ (reference sequence). The CDR3 extends over 14 amino acids. V was pared by 3 bases and J by 1 base, with 6 bases between. CDR3 protein: CASSFTENTGELFF. The CDR3 region has the DNA TGTGCCAGCAGCTTTACAGAGAACACCGGGGAGCTGTTTTTT. Full variable domain (remainder filled in from reference TRBV7-9 and TRBJ2-2): DTGVSQNPRHKITKRGQNVTFRCDPISEHNRLYWYRQTLGQGPEFLTYFQNEAQLEKSRLLSDRFSAERPKGSFSTLEIQRTEQGDSAMYLCASSFTENTGELFFGEGSRLTVL.

The chain has TRBV6-5 and TRBJ1-2; 10 bases are shared with TRBD1. CDR1 and CDR2 from the germline V gene are MNHEY and SVGAGI. With V trimmed by 7 bases and J by 6 bases, 5 bases remained unmatched. The CDR3 is made up of 13 amino acids. The CDR3 spells CASTSGTGDGYTF. CDR3 DNA sequence: TGTGCCAGCACAAGTGGGACAGGGGATGGCTACACCTTC.

The rearrangement uses TRBV7-9 and TRBJ1-2; TRBD1 is a possible D gene (5 bases). This CDR3 comprises 15 residues. The germline V gene has CDR1 SEHNR and CDR2 FQNEAQ (reference sequence). Deletions cut 0 bases from V and 4 bases from J, with 12 bases between. CDR3 sequence (DNA): TGTGCCAGCAGCTTAGCGACAGCGACGGGCTATGGCTACACCTTC. Translated: CASSLATATGYGYTF.

The chain joins TRBV9 to TRBJ1-6, with D tentatively TRBD1 (6 bases). The V and J ends lost 0 bases and 6 bases respectively, with 22 bases between them. Germline V gene sequence: CDR1 SGDLS, CDR2 YYNGEE. The CDR3 sequence is 19 residues long. The CDR3 DNA sequence: TGTGCCAGCAGCGTAGTACGGCCCCGAAACAGGGATTGTAATTCACCCCTCCACTTT. Protein sequence: CASSVVRPRNRDCNSPLHF.

The gene calls are TRBV6-1 and TRBJ1-2; the D is unclear. The CDR3 extends over 11 amino acids. Trimming removed 7 bases from V and 9 bases from J, with 12 bases in between. Germline V gene sequence: CDR1 MNHNS, CDR2 SASEGT. CDR3 loop: CASTSAGSYTF. CDR3 sequence (DNA): TGTGCCAGCACGTCCGCGGGCAGCTACACCTTC.

V and J are TRBV7-2 and TRBJ2-5; D is perhaps TRBD2 (6 bases). The CDR3 sequence is 14 residues long. CDR1 SGHTA and CDR2 FQGNSA come from the germline V gene. Trimming took 2 bases from V and 5 from J, leaving 12 bases between them. The DNA for the CDR3 is TGTGCCAGCAGCTTATCGAGGAGCGGGGAGACCCAGTACTTC. It encodes CASSLSRSGETQYF.

The chain combines TRBV5-8 with TRBJ1-6; possible D gene TRBD1, 6 bases. Germline CDR1 SGHTS, CDR2 YDEGEE. Trimming took 3 bases from V and 7 from J, leaving 11 bases between them. The CDR3 loop spans 14 amino acids. CDR3 in DNA: TGTGCCAGCAGCTCCCTAGGACAGAATTCACCCCTCCACTTT. The encoded protein is CASSSLGQNSPLHF. Based on the CDR3 plus reference TRBV5-8 and TRBJ1-6, the full variable domain is EAGVTQSPTHLIKTRGQQATLRCSPISGHTSVYWYQQALGLGLQFLLWYDEGEERNRGNFPPRFSGRQFPNYSSELNVNALELEDSALYLCASSSLGQNSPLHFGNGTRLTVT.

The V and J genes are TRBV7-8 and TRBJ1-1; possibly TRBD1 for D (6 bases). Germline-derived CDR1 and CDR2 are SGHVS and FQNEAQ. Trimming removed 8 bases from V and 1 base from J, with 14 bases in between. CDR3 length equals 14 residues. CDR3 DNA: TGTGCCAGCGCTGGGGGCAGGAGGAACACTGAAGCTTTCTTT. Translated, it gives CASAGGRRNTEAFF.

The chain employs TRBV28 and TRBJ2-7; 7 bases agree with TRBD1. Per the germline V gene, CDR1 is MDHEN and CDR2 is SYDVKM. V gave up 4 bases and J gave up 3 bases; unmatched junction bases: 9. The CDR3 totals 15 residues. The CDR3 DNA reads TGTGCCAGCAGTTCCCTTCGACAGGGCCTCTACGAGCAGTACTTC. Residues: CASSSLRQGLYEQYF. The variable domain in full, with the rest retrieved from reference TRBV28 and TRBJ2-7, is DVKVTQSSRYLVKRTGEKVFLECVQDMDHENMFWYRQDPGLGLRLIYFSYDVKMKEKGDIPEGYSVSREKKERFSLILESASTNQTSMYLCASSSLRQGLYEQYFGPGTRLTVT.

V usage is TRBV4-3 and J usage is TRBJ2-7; D might be TRBD1 (5 bases). The CDR3 has 14 amino acids. V gave up 2 bases and J gave up 0 bases, with 8 bases separating them. CDR1 LGHNA and CDR2 YSLEER come from the germline V gene. CDR3 region: CASSQRQGSYEQYF. CDR3 in DNA: TGCGCCAGCAGCCAACGGCAGGGCTCCTACGAGCAGTACTTC.

J is TRBJ1-1 and V is TRBV19; D gene ambiguous. The CDR3 is made up of 11 amino acids. Per germline, CDR1 LNHDA and CDR2 SQIVND (reference sequence). V gave up 6 bases and J gave up 5 bases, with 7 bases separating them. CDR3 region: CASSPGTEAFF. The CDR3 nucleotides read TGTGCCAGTAGCCCCGGGACTGAAGCTTTCTTT.

The chain links TRBV29-1 to TRBJ1-5; D call uncertain. Trimming cost V 5 bases and J 5 bases, with 10 bases left between them. CDR1 is SQVTM, CDR2 ANQGSEA, per germline. This CDR3 region has 12 residues. The CDR3 sequence: CSVKLGDQPQHF. CDR3 DNA sequence: TGCAGCGTTAAGCTGGGAGATCAGCCCCAGCATTTT.

The rearrangement joins TRBV28 to TRBJ1-1; D uncertain. Trimming shortened V by 7 bases and J by 4 bases, and 16 bases separated the two germline ends. Germline loops: CDR1 MDHEN, CDR2 SYDVKM. This CDR3 spans 14 amino acids. CDR3 protein: CASTLEPVGTEAFF. In DNA form, the CDR3 reads TGTGCCAGCACCTTGGAGCCTGTAGGCACTGAAGCTTTCTTT.

The CDR3 DNA sequence: TGTGCCAGTAGCCTTGGACAGGATTATAGCAATCAGCCCCAGCATTTT. It is translated as CASSLGQDYSNQPQHF. V gene TRBV19 combines with J gene TRBJ1-5, with 7 positions matching TRBD1. Looked up from germline, CDR1 is LNHDA and CDR2 is SQIVND (reference sequence). This CDR3 is built from 16 residues. With V trimmed by 6 bases and J by 0 bases, 8 bases remained unmatched.

The V call is TRBV28, the J call TRBJ1-1; the D is unclear. The CDR3 covers 14 residues. V lost 2 bases and J lost 1, with 8 bases in between. Germline V gene sequence: CDR1 MDHEN, CDR2 SYDVKM. CDR3 residues: CASSLSRENTEAFF. CDR3 bases: TGTGCCAGCAGTTTAAGCCGAGAGAACACTGAAGCTTTCTTT.

The genes are TRBV6-5 and TRBJ2-7; D is possibly TRBD2 (5 bases). The length of the CDR3 is 13 residues. The germline V gene encodes CDR1 MNHEY and CDR2 SVGAGI. Deletions cut 2 bases from V and 1 base from J, with 6 bases between. This CDR3 reads CASSYRGSYEQYF. CDR3 bases: TGTGCCAGCAGTTACCGGGGTTCCTACGAGCAGTACTTC.

This clone counts as medium-sized by frequency. DNA for the CDR3: TGTGCCAGCAGCTACCCCTTTCGGGGGAATGAAAAACTGTTTTTT. Translated, it gives CASSYPFRGNEKLFF. The chain links TRBV5-8 to TRBJ1-4; perhaps TRBD1 as D (5 bases). V was pared by 3 bases and J by 5 bases, with 14 bases between. CDR1 and CDR2 (germline): SGHTS, YDEGEE. CDR3 length: 15 residues.